This TCR beta chain was identified during a study of blood T cell repertoires in COVID-19 (dated by TCRdb to 2018 to 2020). Study-level background: Collaborator samples came from the United States, Italy and Spain and covered acute and convalescent phases of COVID-19. The prospective study material was composed of cDNA or gDNA derived from T cells, B-cell-depleted T cells, or PBMCs. Deeply sampled blood TCRbeta repertoires from subjects exposed to, actively infected with, or recovered from COVID-19 were included in the dataset. The repertoires were released in a freely available public database meant as a resource for research on the immune response to SARS-CoV-2. Samples were obtained from the ongoing ImmuneRACE study (first 160 participants) and from 1,254 subjects provided by 6 global collaborators. Nearly every sample came with metadata listing a de-identified subject ID, COVID-19 status, age in years and sex. Where available, HLA class I and class II types were obtained from metadata supplied by the sample provider rather than from assay-based typing.

Study-wide conclusions, independent of this receptor: The quantity of clinical and demographic metadata differed by source and by participant and was supplied without curation.

The germline V gene gives CDR1 as SGHDT and CDR2 as YYEEEE. Its CDR3 holds 14 amino acids, cysteine through phenylalanine. The CDR3 DNA has 42 bases and is translated from base 1. V lost 0 bases and J lost 0 bases; the stretch between them is 5 bases long. About this clone: The specificity of this receptor is unknown. No qualities accompany the bases; no much larger clone lies one base away.

TCRbeta CDR3 regions were amplified from genomic DNA using the immunoSEQ Assay, a bias-controlled multiplex PCR. The authors' pipeline ran thus. Within the assay, amplification of reference gene primers was used to estimate how many nucleated cells each sample contained. To quantify the absolute abundance of each unique TCRbeta CDR3 rearrangement, sequence reads were collapsed and filtered. For each sample, productive Simpson clonality was calculated as the square root of Simpson's diversity index over productive rearrangements. TCRdb retrieved this table from immuneACCESS and kept in-frame rearrangements only. Not all clones are present; in checked studies, unresolved V genes account for under half, and no reason is known for the remainder. V, J and clone size derive from that table, while D and trimming were established from the DNA sequence. Counted in this sample were around 110,000 clones; 75% to 85% of them appeared once. The ten largest clonotypes hold 7% to 9.5% of the sample.

Each collaborating institution followed its own protocols to collect whole blood in K2EDTA tubes. For TCRbeta analysis, collaborators shipped samples as frozen whole blood, isolated PBMCs, or DNA extracted from either of those sample types. Material: peripheral blood. The clonotype originates from a man aged 65 to 85 with acute or convalescent COVID-19. The chain joins TRBV5-6 to TRBJ2-3; a tentative D match to TRBD2 spans 5 bases. The CDR3 protein: CASSLGGSTDTQYF. The DNA sequence follows: TGTGCCAGCAGCTTGGGCGGGAGCACAGATACGCAGTATTTT.